This TCR beta chain was sequenced during a study of cytomegalovirus exposure and HLA in healthy donors (dated by TCRdb to 2016 to 2017). General notes on the study: An earlier analysis of roughly 630 of the donors reported 250 to 300 Gb of sequence data and roughly 100 million unique TCR beta sequences from 150 million to 200 million T cells. An early release covering roughly 640 HLA-typed donors comprised about 310 gigabases of sequencing data and tens of millions of unique TCR sequences. Of the 300 to 450 genotyped donors, approximately 83% fell in the genetic ancestry cluster associated with self-reported Caucasian donors. The aim of the study was to test whether cataloging public T cell receptors could identify signatures of past pathogen exposure. The study used immunosequencing to profile the T cell repertoires of some 600 subjects and linked those repertoires to cytomegalovirus serostatus. In addition to the first cohort of hundreds of subjects, a separate validation cohort of approximately 120 different subjects was used. To predict cytomegalovirus infection status, the study combined high-throughput TCR immunosequencing, statistical association of individual TCRs with disease status, and machine learning. In a later analysis, previously published TCR beta repertoires from 600 to 850 donors were re-analyzed and high-resolution HLA genotyping was added so that TCR occurrence patterns could be studied. The later analysis used no new phenotypic data to find candidate immune exposures, relying instead on TCR beta sequences and their occurrence across donors. An earlier analysis of around 580 of the donors used high-throughput TCR beta sequencing to judge whether each TCR beta V gene segment behaved as functional or pseudogenic. Alongside the repertoire data, information on donor age, sex, ethnicity and CMV serostatus was compiled. A later genetic analysis used genome-wide SNP genotypes for about 65% of the roughly 700 donors, treating that subset as a discovery cohort. All discovery cohort repertoires had been generated on a single sequencing platform. Class I and class II HLA loci were covered by the typing at four-digit resolution. The number of typed donors differed by locus: about 629-630 for A, B, C, DRB1 and DQB1; 500 to 550 for DQA1; fewer than 610 for DPA1; and around 470 for DPB1. Roughly 5 DR-DQ haplotypes were handled as single units for association and clustering, since linkage in the cohort was strong. Across 300 to 500 genotyped donors of the cohort, an average of about 250,000 unique TCR beta nucleotide sequences per donor were sequenced, and approximately 17% of those sequences were non-productive.

Library construction relied on the immunoSEQ multiplex PCR assay. The multiplex PCR relied on a mix of 60 forward primers for TCR Vbeta segments and 13 reverse primers for TCR Jbeta segments. Amplification of the CDR3 region of rearranged TCR beta genes was performed with a multiplex PCR assay on genomic DNA. The Illumina HiSeq System was used to sequence the amplified TCR beta libraries as 87-base-pair reads. The source study handled its data this way. In a later analysis, around 80 million unique TCR beta chains were counted across the roughly 670 repertoires, and roughly 9.9 million of these chains were shared by at least two donors. To remove PCR and sequencing errors, raw reads were error-corrected and collapsed into unique sequences using a nearest-neighbor algorithm that merged closely related sequences. To assign V, D and J gene segments, CDR3 sequences were aligned to IMGT reference sequences. For a sequence to be retained, a match of at least six nucleotides to both a V gene segment and a J gene segment was required. A rearrangement counted as productive if the CDR3 had no stop codons and remained in frame with V and J, and every other rearrangement counted as non-productive. CDR3 was defined by IMGT convention, running from the second conserved V-encoded cysteine to the conserved J-encoded phenylalanine. The earlier analysis of a few hundred of the donors excluded sequences that lacked an unambiguous match to a single V gene segment. An earlier analysis of around 600 of the donors classified V segments as functional when productive rearrangements were above 56.7% and as segregating when the standard deviation between donors was above 5%. A statistical classification framework was built to diagnose cytomegalovirus status from the catalog of TCR beta chain sequences. In a later analysis, TCR nucleotide sequences were compared against IMGT/GENE-DB human TR gene sequences so that V and J genes could be assigned. Using the TCRdist pipeline, a later analysis assigned CDR3 sequences along with most-parsimonious VDJ recombination scenarios. In a later analysis, each TCR beta chain was defined by its CDR3 amino acid sequence together with its V-gene family, and reads without a unique V-gene family were excluded. In a later analysis, 500 to 650 highly shared, low-generation-probability nucleotide sequences were removed to address suspected cross-contamination and a sequencing artifact. A later analysis calculated a clonal expansion index for each public chain from normalized within-repertoire ranks of inferred template counts. A later analysis computed generation probabilities with a VDJ recombination model fitted to out-of-frame rearrangements, and checked the results against IGoR. Hypergeometric tests were used in a later analysis to score TCR-TCR, TCR-HLA and TCR-CMV co-occurrence, with a repertoire-size bias correction applied to the TCR pairs. False discovery rates were estimated in a later analysis by permuting HLA or CMV assignments 20 times. In a later analysis, co-occurring TCRs were grouped using DBSCAN, with TCRdist sequence similarity added in when clustering inside HLA-allele-positive subsets. Repertoires with fewer than 30,000 or more than 120,000 public chains were left out of co-occurrence clustering, as were about five repertoires with anomalous nucleotide sharing. What TCRdb holds here is the immuneACCESS table cut down to in-frame rearrangements. Part of the clones is not present; checked against another copy, under half of the missing clones reflect an unresolved V gene, and the others are unexplained. The V and J calls and clone size were taken over from that table, and D and trimming were inferred from the DNA. This sample is represented by over 150,000 clones; around 80% of them were singletons. Clones ranked in the top ten supply over 1.1% of the sample.

Details on this clone: Its specific antigen is unknown. It has no much larger one-base neighbor in the sample; base qualities were not kept.

Paper-wide results and their limitations: According to the authors, the approach could potentially be generalized to other disease states and immunological phenotypes. The classifier was reported to diagnose cytomegalovirus status with high specificity and sensitivity in both the original and validation cohorts. V-gene and J-gene trimming of TCR beta chains was associated with a missense DCLRE1C variant in a later genetic analysis, and the association was replicated in an independent cohort. A further reported finding was that TCR beta sequences accurately predicted the HLA-A and HLA-B alleles for most subjects in the first cohort. Presence/absence analyses assumed roughly uniform sequencing depth across donors, an assumption that may not hold. CMV serostatus was the only immune exposure information available for the cohort. In a later analysis, the rate of TCR association differed among HLA loci, with DRB1 alleles having the most associated TCRs and HLA-C alleles having the fewest. A group of highly shared sequence variants was considered likely to be a technical artifact of the sequencing pipeline. Because the 87-base-pair reads could not distinguish some IMGT-functional V segments, including TRBV6-2 and TRBV6-3, those segments were excluded. The study gave a list of more than 150 TCR beta chains associated with cytomegalovirus. In this cohort, only TCR beta chains were sequenced, and detectable features were limited by the absence of alpha or paired-chain data. Correlated functional status among segregating V segments might reflect linkage disequilibrium, but an unknown experimental factor could not be ruled out. At a false discovery rate of 0.05, a later analysis linked some 17,000 TCR beta sequences to specific HLA alleles. Assigning TCR associations to individual alleles was difficult when HLA alleles, especially DR and DQ, strongly co-occurred. Because some donors lacked HLA typing at each locus, the association tests relied only on the typed subset. An earlier analysis of around 540 of the donors showed that most TCR beta V segments appeared in productive rearrangements either about 90% or about 30% of the time, which broadly matched IMGT annotations. Because counts were too low, 15 to 20 rarely observed V segments, including chromosome 9 orphons, were left out of the earlier analysis of about 620 of the donors. A later analysis found that HLA-associated TCR beta chains were more clonally expanded and had lower generation probabilities than equally common non-associated chains. Most TCR sequences were observed very rarely across donors, whereas some public TCRs were present in many individuals. A few of the identified cytomegalovirus-associated TCR beta chains were confirmed in vitro to be specific for cytomegalovirus antigens. Several of the top co-occurrence clusters appeared to be linked to parvovirus B19, influenza, CMV and Epstein-Barr virus, according to a later analysis. Compared with the roughly 670-donor mean, donors in an Asian-associated ancestry cluster had fewer N-insertions in productive TCRs, according to a later genetic analysis. In a later analysis, most CMV-associated TCR beta chains were found to appear HLA-restricted, with HLA associations seemingly driven largely by CMV exposure.

In total, roughly 670 healthy bone marrow donors made up the cohort. All cohort members were sampled while nominally healthy, although unrecorded immune exposures were likely present. The donor was CMV seronegative and belonged to the group of 352 seronegative cohort members. Each donor provided a peripheral blood sample, and peripheral blood mononuclear cells were used for TCR beta sequencing. The Qiagen DNeasy Blood Extraction Kit was used to extract genomic DNA from the blood cell samples. The germline V gene supplies CDR1 SGHDT and CDR2 YYEEEE. The CDR3 has 15 amino acids, counting the end cysteine and phenylalanine. Only the CDR3 portion is preserved as DNA: 45 bases, with reading frame beginning at the first base. V ends up 1 base short and J 9 bases short, with an unmatched junction base count of 5.

The chain employs TRBV5-6 and TRBJ2-1, with 12 bases in between that match TRBD2. Specimen: PBMCs. The receptor's source is a young man in good health and CMV-seronegative. The CDR3 protein is CASSLPTSGGGEQFF. The DNA sequence reads TGTGCCAGCAGCTTGCCGACTAGCGGGGGCGGTGAGCAGTTCTTC.